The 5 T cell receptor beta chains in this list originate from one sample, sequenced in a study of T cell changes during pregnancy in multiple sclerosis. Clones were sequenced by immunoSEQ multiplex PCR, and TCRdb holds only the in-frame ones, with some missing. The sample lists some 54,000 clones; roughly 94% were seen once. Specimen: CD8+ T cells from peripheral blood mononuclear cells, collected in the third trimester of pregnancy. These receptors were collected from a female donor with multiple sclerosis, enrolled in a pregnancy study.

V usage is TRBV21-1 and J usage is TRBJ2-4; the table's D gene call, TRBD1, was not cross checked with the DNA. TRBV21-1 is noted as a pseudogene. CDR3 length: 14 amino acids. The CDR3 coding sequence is TGTGCCAGTAGACAAGGGGTAGCCAAAAACATTCAGTACTTC. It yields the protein CASRQGVAKNIQYF.

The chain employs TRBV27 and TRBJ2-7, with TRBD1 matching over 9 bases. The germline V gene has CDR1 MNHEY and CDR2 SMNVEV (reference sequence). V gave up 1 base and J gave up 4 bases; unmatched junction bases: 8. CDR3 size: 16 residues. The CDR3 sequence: CASSLLSGQGVYEQYF. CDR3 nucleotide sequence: TGTGCCAGCAGTTTATTGTCGGGACAGGGCGTATACGAGCAGTACTTC.

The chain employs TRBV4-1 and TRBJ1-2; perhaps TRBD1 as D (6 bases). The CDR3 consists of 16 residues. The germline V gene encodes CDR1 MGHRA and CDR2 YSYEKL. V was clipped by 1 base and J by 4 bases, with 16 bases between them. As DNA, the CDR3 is TGCGCCAGCAGCCAAGCGCGAGTGGGGGCCGGCTATGGCTACACCTTC. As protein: CASSQARVGAGYGYTF.

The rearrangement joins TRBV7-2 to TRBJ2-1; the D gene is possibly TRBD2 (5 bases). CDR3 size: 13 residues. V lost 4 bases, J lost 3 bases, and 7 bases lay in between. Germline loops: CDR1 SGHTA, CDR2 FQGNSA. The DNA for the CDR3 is TGTGCCAGCAGCTACCGGGGCTACAATGAGCAGTTCTTC. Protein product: CASSYRGYNEQFF.

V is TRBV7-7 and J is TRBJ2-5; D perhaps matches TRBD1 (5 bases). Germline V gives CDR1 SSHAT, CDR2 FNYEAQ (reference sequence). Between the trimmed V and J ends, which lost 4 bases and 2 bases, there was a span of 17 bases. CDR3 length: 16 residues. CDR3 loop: CASSSLVDSPQETQYF. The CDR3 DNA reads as TGTGCCAGCAGCTCACTCGTAGACAGTCCACAAGAGACCCAGTACTTC.